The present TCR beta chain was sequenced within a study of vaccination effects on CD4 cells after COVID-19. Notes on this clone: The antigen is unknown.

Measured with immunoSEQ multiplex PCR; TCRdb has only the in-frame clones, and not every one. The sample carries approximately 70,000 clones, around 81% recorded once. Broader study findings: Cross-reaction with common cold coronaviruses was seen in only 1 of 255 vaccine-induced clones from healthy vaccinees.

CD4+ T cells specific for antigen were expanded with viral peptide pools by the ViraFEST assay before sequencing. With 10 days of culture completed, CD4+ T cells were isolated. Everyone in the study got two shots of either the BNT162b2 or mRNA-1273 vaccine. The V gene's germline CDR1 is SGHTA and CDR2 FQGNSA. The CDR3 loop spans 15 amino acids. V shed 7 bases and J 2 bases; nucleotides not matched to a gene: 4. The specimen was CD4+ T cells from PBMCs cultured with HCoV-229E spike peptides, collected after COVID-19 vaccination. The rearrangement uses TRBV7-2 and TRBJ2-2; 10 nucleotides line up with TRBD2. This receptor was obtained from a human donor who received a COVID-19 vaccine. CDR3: CASKPSGGNTGELFF. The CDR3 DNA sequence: TGTGCCAGCAAACCTAGCGGGGGAAACACCGGGGAGCTGTTTTTT.